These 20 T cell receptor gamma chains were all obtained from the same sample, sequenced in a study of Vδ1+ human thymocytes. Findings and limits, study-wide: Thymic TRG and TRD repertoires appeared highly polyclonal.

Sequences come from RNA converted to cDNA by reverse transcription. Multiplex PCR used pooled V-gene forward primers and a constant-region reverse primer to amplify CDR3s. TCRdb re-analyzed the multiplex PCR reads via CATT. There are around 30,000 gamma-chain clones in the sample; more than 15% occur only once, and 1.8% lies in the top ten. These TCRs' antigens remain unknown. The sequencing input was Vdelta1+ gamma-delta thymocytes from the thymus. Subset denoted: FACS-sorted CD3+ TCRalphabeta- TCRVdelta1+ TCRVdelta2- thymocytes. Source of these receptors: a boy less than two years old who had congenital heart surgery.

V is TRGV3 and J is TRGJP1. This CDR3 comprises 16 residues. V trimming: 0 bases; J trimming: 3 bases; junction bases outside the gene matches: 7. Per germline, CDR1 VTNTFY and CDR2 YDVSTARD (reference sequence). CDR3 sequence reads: CATWDRPYATGWFKIF. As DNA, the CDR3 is TGTGCCACCTGGGACAGGCCGTATGCCACTGGTTGGTTCAAGATATTT.

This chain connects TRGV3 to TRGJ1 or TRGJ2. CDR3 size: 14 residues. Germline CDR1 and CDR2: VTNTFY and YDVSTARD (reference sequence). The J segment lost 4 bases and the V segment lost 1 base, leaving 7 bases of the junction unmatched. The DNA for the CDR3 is TGTGCCACCTGGGACAGTAGTTCCTATTATAAGAAACTCTTT. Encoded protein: CATWDSSSYYKKLF.

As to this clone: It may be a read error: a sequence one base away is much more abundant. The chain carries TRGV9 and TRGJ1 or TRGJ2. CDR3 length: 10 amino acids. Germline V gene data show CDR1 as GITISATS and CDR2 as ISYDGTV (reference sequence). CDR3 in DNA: TGTGCCTTGTGGGAGGTTAAGCAACTCTTT. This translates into CALWEVKQLF.

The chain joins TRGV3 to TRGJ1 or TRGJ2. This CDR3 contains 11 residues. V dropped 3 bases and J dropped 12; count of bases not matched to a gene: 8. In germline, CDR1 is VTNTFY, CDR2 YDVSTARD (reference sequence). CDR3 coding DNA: TGTGCCACCTGGGACGGGCCACGGAAACTCTTT. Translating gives CATWDGPRKLF.

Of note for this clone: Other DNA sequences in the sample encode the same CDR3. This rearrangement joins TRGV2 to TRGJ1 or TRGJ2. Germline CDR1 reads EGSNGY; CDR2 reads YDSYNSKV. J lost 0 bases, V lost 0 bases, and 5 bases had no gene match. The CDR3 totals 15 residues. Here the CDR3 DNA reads TGTGCCACCTGGGACGGGCGCCCGAATTATTATAAGAAACTCTTT. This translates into CATWDGRPNYYKKLF.

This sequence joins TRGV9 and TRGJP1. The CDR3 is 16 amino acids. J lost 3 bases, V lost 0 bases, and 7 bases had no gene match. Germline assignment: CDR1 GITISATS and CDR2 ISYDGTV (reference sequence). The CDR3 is CALWEVQLPTGWFKIF. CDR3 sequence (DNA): TGTGCCTTGTGGGAGGTGCAGCTGCCCACTGGTTGGTTCAAGATATTT.

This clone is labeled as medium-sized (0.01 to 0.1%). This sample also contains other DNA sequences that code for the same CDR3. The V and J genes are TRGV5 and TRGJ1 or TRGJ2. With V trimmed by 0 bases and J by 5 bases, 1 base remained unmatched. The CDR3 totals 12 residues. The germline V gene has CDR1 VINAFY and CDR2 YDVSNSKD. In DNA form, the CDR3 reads TGTGCCACCTGGGACAGGAATTATAAGAAACTCTTT. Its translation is CATWDRNYKKLF.

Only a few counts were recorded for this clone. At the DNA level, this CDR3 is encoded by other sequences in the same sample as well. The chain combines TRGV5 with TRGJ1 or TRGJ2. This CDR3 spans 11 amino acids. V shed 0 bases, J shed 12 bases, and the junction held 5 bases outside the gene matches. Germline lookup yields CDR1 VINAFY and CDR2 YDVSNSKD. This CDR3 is CATWDRLWKLF. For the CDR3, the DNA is TGTGCCACCTGGGACAGGCTTTGGAAACTCTTT.

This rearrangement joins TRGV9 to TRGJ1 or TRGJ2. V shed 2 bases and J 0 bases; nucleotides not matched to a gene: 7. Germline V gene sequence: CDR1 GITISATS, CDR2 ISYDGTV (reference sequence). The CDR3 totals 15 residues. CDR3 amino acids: CALWEDPQNYYKKLF. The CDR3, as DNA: TGTGCCTTGTGGGAGGATCCTCAGAATTATTATAAGAAACTCTTT.

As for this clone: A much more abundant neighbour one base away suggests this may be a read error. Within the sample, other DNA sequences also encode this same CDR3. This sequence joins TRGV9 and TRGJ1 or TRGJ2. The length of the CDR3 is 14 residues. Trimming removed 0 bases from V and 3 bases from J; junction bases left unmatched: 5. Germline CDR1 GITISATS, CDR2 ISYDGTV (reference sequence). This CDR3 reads CALWEVPIYYKKLF. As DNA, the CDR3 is TGTGCCTTGTGGGAGGTGCCGATTTATTATAAGAAACTCTTT.

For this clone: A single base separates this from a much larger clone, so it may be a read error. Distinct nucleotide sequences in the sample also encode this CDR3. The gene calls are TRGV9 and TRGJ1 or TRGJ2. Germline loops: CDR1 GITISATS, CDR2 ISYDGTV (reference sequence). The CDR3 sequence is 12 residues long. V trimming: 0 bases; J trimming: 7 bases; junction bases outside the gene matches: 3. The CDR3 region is CALWEVCYKKLF. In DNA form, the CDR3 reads TGTGCCTTGTGGGAGGTGTGCTATAAGAAACTCTTT.

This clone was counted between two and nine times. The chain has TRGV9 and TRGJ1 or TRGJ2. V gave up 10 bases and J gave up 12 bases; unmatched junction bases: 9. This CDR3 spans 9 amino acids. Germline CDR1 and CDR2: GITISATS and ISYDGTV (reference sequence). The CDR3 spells CAFTSRKLF. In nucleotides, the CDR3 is TGTGCCTTCACGAGTCGGAAACTCTTT.

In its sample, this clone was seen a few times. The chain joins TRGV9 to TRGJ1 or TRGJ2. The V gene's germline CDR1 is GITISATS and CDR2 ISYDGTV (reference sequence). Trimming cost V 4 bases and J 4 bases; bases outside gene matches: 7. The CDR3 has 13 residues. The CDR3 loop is CALWEFEYYKKLF. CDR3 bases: TGTGCCTTGTGGGAATTCGAATATTATAAGAAACTCTTT.

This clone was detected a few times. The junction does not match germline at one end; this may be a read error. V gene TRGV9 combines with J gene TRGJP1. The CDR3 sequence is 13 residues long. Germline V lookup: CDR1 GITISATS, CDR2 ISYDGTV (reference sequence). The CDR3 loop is CALWEGDGWFKIF. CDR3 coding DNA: TGCGCCTTGTGGGAGGGGGACGGTTGGTTCAAGATATTT.

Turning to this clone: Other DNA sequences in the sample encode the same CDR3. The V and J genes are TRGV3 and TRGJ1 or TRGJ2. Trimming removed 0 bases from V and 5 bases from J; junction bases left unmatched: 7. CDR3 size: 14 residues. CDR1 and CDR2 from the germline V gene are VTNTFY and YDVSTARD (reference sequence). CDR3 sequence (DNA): TGTGCCACCTGGGACAGGCTTCGGCATTATAAGAAACTCTTT. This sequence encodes CATWDRLRHYKKLF.

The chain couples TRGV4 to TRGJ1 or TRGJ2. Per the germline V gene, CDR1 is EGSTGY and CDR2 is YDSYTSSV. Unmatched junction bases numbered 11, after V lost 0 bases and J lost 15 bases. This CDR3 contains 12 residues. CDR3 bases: TGTGCCACCTGGGATGGGCCTTGTGAGGGACTCTTT. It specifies CATWDGPCEGLF.

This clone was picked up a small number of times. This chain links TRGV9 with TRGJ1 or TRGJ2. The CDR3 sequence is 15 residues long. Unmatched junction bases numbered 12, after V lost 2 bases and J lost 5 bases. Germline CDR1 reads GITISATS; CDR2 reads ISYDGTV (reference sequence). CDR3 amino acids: CALWEARRRDYKKLF. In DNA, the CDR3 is TGTGCCTTGTGGGAGGCGAGAAGGAGGGATTATAAGAAACTCTTT.

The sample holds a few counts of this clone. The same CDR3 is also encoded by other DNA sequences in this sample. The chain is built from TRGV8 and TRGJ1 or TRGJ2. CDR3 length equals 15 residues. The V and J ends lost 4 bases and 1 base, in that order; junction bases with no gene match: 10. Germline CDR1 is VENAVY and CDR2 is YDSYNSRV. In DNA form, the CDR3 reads TGTGCCACCTGGGACAGGCCTCCTAATTATTATAAGAAACTCTTT. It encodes CATWDRPPNYYKKLF.

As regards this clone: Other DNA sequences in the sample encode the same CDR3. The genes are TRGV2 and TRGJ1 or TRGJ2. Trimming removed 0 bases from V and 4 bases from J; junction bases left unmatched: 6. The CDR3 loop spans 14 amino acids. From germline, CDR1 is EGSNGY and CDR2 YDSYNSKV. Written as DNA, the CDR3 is TGTGCCACCTGGGACGGGCTGTCGTATTATAAGAAACTCTTT. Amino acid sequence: CATWDGLSYYKKLF.

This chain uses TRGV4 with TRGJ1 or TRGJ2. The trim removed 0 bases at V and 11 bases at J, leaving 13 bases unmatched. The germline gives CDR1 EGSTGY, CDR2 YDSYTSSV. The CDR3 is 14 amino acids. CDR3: CATWDGASRAEKLF. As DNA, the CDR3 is TGTGCCACCTGGGATGGGGCAAGTAGGGCTGAGAAACTCTTT.